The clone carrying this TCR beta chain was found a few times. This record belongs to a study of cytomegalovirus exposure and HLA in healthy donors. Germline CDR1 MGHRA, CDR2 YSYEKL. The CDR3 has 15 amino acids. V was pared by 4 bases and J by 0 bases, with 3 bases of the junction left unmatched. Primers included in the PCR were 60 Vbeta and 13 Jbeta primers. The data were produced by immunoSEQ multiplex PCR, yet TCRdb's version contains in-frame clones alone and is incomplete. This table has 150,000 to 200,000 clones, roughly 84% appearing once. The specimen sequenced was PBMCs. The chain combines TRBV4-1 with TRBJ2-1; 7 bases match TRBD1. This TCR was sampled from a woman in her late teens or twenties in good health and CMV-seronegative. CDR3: CASSRGQSSYNEQFF. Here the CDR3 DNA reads TGCGCCAGCAGCCGGGGACAGTCCTCCTACAATGAGCAGTTCTTC.